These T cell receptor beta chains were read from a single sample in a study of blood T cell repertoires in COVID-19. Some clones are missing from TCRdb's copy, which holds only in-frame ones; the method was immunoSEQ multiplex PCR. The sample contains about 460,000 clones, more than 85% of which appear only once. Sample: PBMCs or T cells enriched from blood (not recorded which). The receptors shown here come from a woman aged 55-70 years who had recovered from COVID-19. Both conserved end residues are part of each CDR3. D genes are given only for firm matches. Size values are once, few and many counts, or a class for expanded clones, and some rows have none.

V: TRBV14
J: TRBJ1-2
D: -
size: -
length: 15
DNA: TGTGCCAGCAGCCCGAGTAGGGGGTTACCCTATGGCTACACCTTC
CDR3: CASSPSRGLPYGYTF

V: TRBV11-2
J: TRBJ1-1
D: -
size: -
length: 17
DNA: TGTGCCAGCAGCTTAGGAGACCGGGGGGGCGTCGGGACTGAAGCTTTCTTT
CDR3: CASSLGDRGGVGTEAFF

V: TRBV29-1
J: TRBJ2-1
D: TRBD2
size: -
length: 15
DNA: TGCAGCGTTGAATCCAAGCGGGGGTTCTACAATGAGCAGTTCTTC
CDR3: CSVESKRGFYNEQFF

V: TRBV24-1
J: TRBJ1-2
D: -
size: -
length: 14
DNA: TGTGCCACCAGTGACGGACACCCTAGATATGGCTACACCTTC
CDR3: CATSDGHPRYGYTF

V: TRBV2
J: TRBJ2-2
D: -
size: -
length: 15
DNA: TGTGCCAGCAGGGGCTCCGGGAGGAACACCGGGGAGCTGTTTTTT
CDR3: CASRGSGRNTGELFF

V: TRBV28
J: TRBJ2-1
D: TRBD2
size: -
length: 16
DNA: TGTGCCAGCAGTTTACTGGCGGGGGGTGAATACAATGAGCAGTTCTTC
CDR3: CASSLLAGGEYNEQFF

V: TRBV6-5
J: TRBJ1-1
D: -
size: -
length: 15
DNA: TGTGCCAGCAGTTCAGTCAGGGGCCAGGGCACTGAAGCTTTCTTT
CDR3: CASSSVRGQGTEAFF

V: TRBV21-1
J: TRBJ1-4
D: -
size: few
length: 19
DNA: TGTGCCAGCAGCAAAGGACTTCGACCTGTGGACTCAACTAATGAAAAACTGTTTTTT
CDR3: CASSKGLRPVDSTNEKLFF

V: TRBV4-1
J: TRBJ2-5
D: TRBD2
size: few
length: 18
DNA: TGCGCCAGCAGCCTACGACTAGCGGGGGGGCCGGGCCAAGAGACCCAGTACTTC
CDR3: CASSLRLAGGPGQETQYF

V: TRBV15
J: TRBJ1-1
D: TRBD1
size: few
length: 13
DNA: TGTGCCACCACCAGGACAGGGGGCACTGAAGCTTTCTTT
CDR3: CATTRTGGTEAFF

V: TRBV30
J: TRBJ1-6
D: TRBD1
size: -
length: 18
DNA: TGTGCCTGGACCAGATCGAGGACAGGGGGCGGTTCAGGTTCACCCCTCCACTTT
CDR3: CAWTRSRTGGGSGSPLHF

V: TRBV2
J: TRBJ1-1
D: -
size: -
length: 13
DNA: TGTGCCAGCAGTGCCTTGAGGAACACTGAAGCTTTCTTT
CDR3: CASSALRNTEAFF

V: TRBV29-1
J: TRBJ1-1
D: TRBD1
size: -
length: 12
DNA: TGCAGCGCAGGACAGGGATTCACTGAAGCTTTCTTT
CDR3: CSAGQGFTEAFF

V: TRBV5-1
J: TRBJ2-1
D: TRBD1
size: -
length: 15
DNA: TGCGCCAGCAGCAGGGACAGTCTCTCCAACAATGAGCAGTTCTTC
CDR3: CASSRDSLSNNEQFF

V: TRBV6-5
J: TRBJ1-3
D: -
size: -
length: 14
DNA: TGTGCCAGCAGAAAAGGGGGCTCTGGAAACACCATATATTTT
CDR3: CASRKGGSGNTIYF

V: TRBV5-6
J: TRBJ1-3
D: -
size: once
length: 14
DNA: TGTGCCAGCAGCCCGCGGGCCTCTGGAAACACCATATATTTT
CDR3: CASSPRASGNTIYF

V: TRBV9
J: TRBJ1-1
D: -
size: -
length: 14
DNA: TGTGCCAGCAGCGTAGGGGGGGTCTCGGCTGAAGCTTTCTTT
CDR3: CASSVGGVSAEAFF

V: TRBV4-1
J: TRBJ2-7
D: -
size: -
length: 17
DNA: TGCGCCAGCAGCGCCGATGCCCAAACAGCCCGATCCTACGAGCAGTACTTC
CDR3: CASSADAQTARSYEQYF

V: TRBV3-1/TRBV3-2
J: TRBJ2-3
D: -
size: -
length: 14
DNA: TGTGCCAGCAGCCAAGAGGGGGGTGGGGATACGCAGTATTTT
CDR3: CASSQEGGGDTQYF

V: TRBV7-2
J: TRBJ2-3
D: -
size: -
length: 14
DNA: TGTGCCAGCAGATCTAGAAGCGCCGCAGATACGCAGTATTTT
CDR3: CASRSRSAADTQYF

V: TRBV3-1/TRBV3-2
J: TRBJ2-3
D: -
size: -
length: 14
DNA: TGTGCCAGCAGCCAGCGAGGAGGTGCAGATACGCAGTATTTT
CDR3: CASSQRGGADTQYF

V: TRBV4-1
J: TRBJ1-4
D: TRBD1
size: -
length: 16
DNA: TGCGCCAGCAGCCGAGACACCAGGGGGAGCCGGGAAAAACTGTTTTTT
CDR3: CASSRDTRGSREKLFF

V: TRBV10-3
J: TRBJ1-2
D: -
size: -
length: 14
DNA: TGTGCCATCAGTGAAGTCTCTAGTGCTTCTGGCTACACCTTC
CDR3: CAISEVSSASGYTF

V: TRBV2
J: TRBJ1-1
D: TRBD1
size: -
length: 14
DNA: TGTGCCACCGACGAAAATAGACAGGGACGCGGAGCTTTCTTT
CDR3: CATDENRQGRGAFF

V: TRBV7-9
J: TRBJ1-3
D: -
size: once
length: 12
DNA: TGTGCCAGCAGCCCGGAGAGATACACCATATATTTT
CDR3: CASSPERYTIYF

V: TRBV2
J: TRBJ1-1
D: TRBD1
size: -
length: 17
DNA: TGTGCCAGCAACCTCGACAGGGTTTACCTCATGAACACTGAAGCTTTCTTT
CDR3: CASNLDRVYLMNTEAFF

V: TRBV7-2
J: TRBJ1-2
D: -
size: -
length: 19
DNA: TGTGCCAGCAGCTTCAAAGCCCAGGACAGACCCCCAACTAACTATGGCTACACCTTC
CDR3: CASSFKAQDRPPTNYGYTF

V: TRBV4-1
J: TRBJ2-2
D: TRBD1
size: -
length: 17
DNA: TGCGCCAGCAGCCAAGGAGAGACAGGGATGAACACCGGGGAGCTGTTTTTT
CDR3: CASSQGETGMNTGELFF

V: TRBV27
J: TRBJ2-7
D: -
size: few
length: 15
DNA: TGTGCCAACCGAGAAAGACTGGCAAATCCCTACGAGCAGTACTTC
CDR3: CANRERLANPYEQYF

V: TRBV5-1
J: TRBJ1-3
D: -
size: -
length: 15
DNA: TGCGCCAGCAGCTTGATTCCGGGGGCTGGAAACACCATATATTTT
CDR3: CASSLIPGAGNTIYF

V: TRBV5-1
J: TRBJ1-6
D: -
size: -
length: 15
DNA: TGCGCCAGCAAGAGACGAGGTCCCCTTAATTCACCCCTTCACTTT
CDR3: CASKRRGPLNSPLHF

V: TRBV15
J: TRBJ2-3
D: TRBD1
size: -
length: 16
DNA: TGTGCCACCAGCAGAGAAGGCAGGGGGAACACAGATACGCAGTATTTT
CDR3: CATSREGRGNTDTQYF

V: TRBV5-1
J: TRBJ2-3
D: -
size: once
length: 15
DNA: TGCGCCAGCAGCCCCCTCAGGGCGGGCACAGATACGCAGTATTTT
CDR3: CASSPLRAGTDTQYF

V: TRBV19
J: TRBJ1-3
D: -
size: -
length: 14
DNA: TGTGCCAGTAGTCCACTAGGGCACGGAAACACCATATATTTT
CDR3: CASSPLGHGNTIYF

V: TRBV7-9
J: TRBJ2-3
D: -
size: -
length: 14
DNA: TGTGCCAGCAGCTTCGGGAGAGTCACAGATACGCAGTATTTT
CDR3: CASSFGRVTDTQYF

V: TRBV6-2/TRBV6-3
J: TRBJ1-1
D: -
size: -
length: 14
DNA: TGTGCCAGCAGTGATCGAGTAATGAACACTGAAGCTTTCTTT
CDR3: CASSDRVMNTEAFF